The 4 T cell receptor beta chains given below trace back to one sample, sequenced in a study of memory CD4+ T cells and cytomegalovirus serostatus (dated by TCRdb to about 2019). The library was generated by the immunoSEQ multiplex PCR assay. This immuneACCESS table, as held by TCRdb, lists in-frame sequences with V and J called but not all clones. Of the missing ones, under half trace to an unresolved V gene in checked studies; the others have no known cause. Here the sample has approximately 47,000 clones; around four fifths occur a single time. Clones ranked in the top ten supply 0.75% to 1% of the sample. Single viable CD3+CD4+CD8-CD45RO+ cells were sorted as memory CD4+ T cells on a FACSAria II. The specimen was memory CD4+ T cells from blood. Receptors were obtained from an adult in good health and CMV-seronegative.

The chain combines TRBV6-1 with TRBJ1-2; D is unresolved. CDR3 length equals 14 residues. Trimming removed 3 bases from V and 2 bases from J, with 10 bases in between. The germline gives CDR1 MNHNS, CDR2 SASEGT. The CDR3 DNA follows: TGTGCCAGCAGTGAGGGCGGAAACAACTATGGCTACACCTTC. Translated, it gives CASSEGGNNYGYTF.

This clone was picked up one time. V usage is TRBV6-6 and J usage is TRBJ2-5; TRBD1 is a possible D gene (5 bases). The length of the CDR3 is 13 residues. Germline values: CDR1 MNHNY, CDR2 SVGAGI (reference sequence). V was cut by 6 bases and J by 4 bases, with 12 bases left in between. CDR3 nucleotides: TGTGCCAGCAGAAGGGGCCAAGGAGAGACCCAGTACTTC. This encodes CASRRGQGETQYF.

V gene TRBV7-8 combines with J gene TRBJ2-2; D remains unclear. Trimming removed 2 bases at V and 9 bases at J, with 4 bases between. From germline, CDR1 is SGHVS and CDR2 FQNEAQ. This CDR3 region has 11 residues. Written as DNA, the CDR3 is TGTGCCAGCAGCTTATCCCGGGAGCTGTTTTTT. Protein sequence: CASSLSRELFF.

Concerning this clone: This CDR3 is also generated by other DNA sequences in the sample. V gene TRBV5-1 combines with J gene TRBJ1-3, with no clear D. This CDR3 contains 15 residues. V lost 0 bases to trimming and J lost 0 bases, with 7 bases between them. Per the germline V gene, CDR1 is SGHRS and CDR2 is YFSETQ. The CDR3 loop reads CASSLGGNSGNTIYF. The CDR3 DNA reads as TGCGCCAGCAGCTTGGGAGGGAACTCTGGAAACACCATATATTTT.